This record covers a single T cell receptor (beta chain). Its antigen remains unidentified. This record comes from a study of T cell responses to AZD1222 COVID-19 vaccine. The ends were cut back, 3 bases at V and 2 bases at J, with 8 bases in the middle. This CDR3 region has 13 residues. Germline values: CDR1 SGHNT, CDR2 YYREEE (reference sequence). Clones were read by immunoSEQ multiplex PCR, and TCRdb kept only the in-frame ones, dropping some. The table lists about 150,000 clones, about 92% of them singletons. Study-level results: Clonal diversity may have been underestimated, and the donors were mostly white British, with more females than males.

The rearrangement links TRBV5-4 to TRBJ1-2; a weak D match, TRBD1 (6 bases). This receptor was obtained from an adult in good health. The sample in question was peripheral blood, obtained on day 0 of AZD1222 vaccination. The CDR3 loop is CASSSGQNYGYTF. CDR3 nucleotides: TGTGCCAGCAGCTCCGGACAGAACTATGGCTACACCTTC.